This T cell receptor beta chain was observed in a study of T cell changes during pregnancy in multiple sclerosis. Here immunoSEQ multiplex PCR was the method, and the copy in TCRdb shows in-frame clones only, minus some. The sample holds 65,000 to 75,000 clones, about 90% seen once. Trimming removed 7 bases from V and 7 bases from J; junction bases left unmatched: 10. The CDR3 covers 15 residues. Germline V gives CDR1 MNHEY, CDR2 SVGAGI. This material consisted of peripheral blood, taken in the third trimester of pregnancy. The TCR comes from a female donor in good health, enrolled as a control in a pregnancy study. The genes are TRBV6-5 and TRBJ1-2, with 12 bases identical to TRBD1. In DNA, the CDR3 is TGTGCCAGCAAATTAGACGGGACAGGGGGCCCTGGCTACACCTTC. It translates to CASKLDGTGGPGYTF.